Listed here are 29 T cell receptor beta chains from one sample, sequenced in a study of cytomegalovirus exposure and HLA in healthy donors. With 60 Vbeta and 13 Jbeta primers, the PCR was carried out. TCRdb keeps only in-frame clones here, not all; method: immunoSEQ multiplex PCR. Of around 120,000 clones listed, about 78% are singletons. Sample: PBMCs. These receptors came from a woman between 40 and 55 years old in good health and CMV-seropositive.

The chain has TRBV4-1 and TRBJ1-5; 7 bases fit TRBD1. This CDR3 is built from 15 residues. Losses at the gene ends were 4 bases for V and 0 bases for J; bases not matched to a gene: 3. Germline CDR1 and CDR2: MGHRA and YSYEKL. The CDR3 sequence: CASSPGGYSNQPQHF. The DNA of the CDR3 is TGCGCCAGCAGCCCAGGGGGTTATAGCAATCAGCCCCAGCATTTT.

This clone was detected only once. The gene calls are TRBV10-3 and TRBJ2-3; 10 bases align to TRBD1. This CDR3 is built from 16 residues. Germline V CDR1 and CDR2: ENHRY, SYGVKD. The V gene end was trimmed by 6 bases and the J gene end by 0 bases; junction bases not matched to a gene: 6. This chain's CDR3 is CAISRQGAVSTDTQYF. DNA of the CDR3: TGTGCCATCAGCCGACAGGGGGCCGTTAGCACAGATACGCAGTATTTT.

This sequence joins TRBV20-1 and TRBJ1-1; TRBD1 might be the D (5 bases). Trimming cost V 6 bases and J 6 bases, with 11 bases left between them. Germline CDR1 reads DFQATT; CDR2 reads SNEGSKA (reference sequence). The CDR3 loop spans 11 amino acids. CDR3 sequence: CSATGGAEAFF. DNA of the CDR3: TGCAGTGCCACCGGGGGGGCTGAAGCTTTCTTT.

The chain uses TRBV19 and TRBJ1-2; D not resolved. The germline gives CDR1 LNHDA, CDR2 SQIVND (reference sequence). V lost 3 bases and J 3 bases, leaving 5 bases between the germline ends. The CDR3 has 12 amino acids. The CDR3 loop reads CASSISDYGYTF. The CDR3, as DNA: TGTGCCAGTAGTATTTCGGACTATGGCTACACCTTC. Together with reference TRBV19 and TRBJ1-2, the CDR3 gives the full variable domain: DGGITQSPKYLFRKEGQNVTLSCEQNLNHDAMYWYRQDPGQGLRLIYYSQIVNDFQKGDIAEGYSVSREKKESFPLTVTSAQKNPTAFYLCASSISDYGYTFGSGTRLTVV.

The gene calls are TRBV11-2 and TRBJ2-5; TRBD2 aligns across 7 bases. The CDR3 consists of 13 residues. Germline V CDR1 and CDR2: SGHAT, FQNNGV. V lost 4 bases, J lost 7 bases, and 6 bases stayed unmatched. This CDR3 reads CASSSGGLGTQYF. The CDR3 DNA reads TGTGCCAGCAGCTCCGGGGGGTTGGGGACCCAGTACTTC.

This clone was seen a few times. The sample holds other DNA sequences that translate to the same CDR3. This chain links TRBV5-1 with TRBJ1-1; D possibly corresponds to TRBD1 (6 bases). Trimming took off 0 bases at V and 5 bases at J, with 8 bases between the two ends. The CDR3 totals 13 residues. Germline-derived CDR1 and CDR2 are SGHRS and YFSETQ. Here the CDR3 DNA reads TGCGCCAGCAGCTTGGAGGGGGGGACTGAAGCTTTCTTT. It encodes CASSLEGGTEAFF.

The chain carries TRBV7-9 and TRBJ1-2; the match to TRBD1 covers 7 bases. The CDR3 has 14 residues. Germline V gene lookup returns CDR1 SEHNR and CDR2 FQNEAQ (reference sequence). V trimming: 5 bases; J trimming: 4 bases; junction bases outside the gene matches: 7. CDR3 DNA sequence: TGTGCCAGCAGCGCAGACAGGGCAGCCTATGGCTACACCTTC. Protein: CASSADRAAYGYTF.

V is TRBV7-2 and J is TRBJ2-7, with D perhaps matching TRBD2 (5 bases). Germline-derived CDR1 and CDR2 are SGHTA and FQGNSA. V lost 4 bases, J lost 1 base, and 14 bases lay in between. This CDR3 region has 15 residues. CDR3 DNA: TGTGCCAGCAGCTGGTTTTCGGAGGCTTCCTACGAGCAGTACTTC. Amino acid sequence: CASSWFSEASYEQYF.

V usage is TRBV7-2 and J usage is TRBJ2-3; D unresolved. Deletions cut 4 bases from V and 4 bases from J, with 21 bases between. The CDR3 covers 17 residues. In germline, CDR1 is SGHTA, CDR2 FQGNSA. The CDR3 region is CASSSVNPIRGADTQYF. CDR3 sequence (DNA): TGTGCCAGCAGCTCCGTCAACCCTATCCGAGGCGCAGATACGCAGTATTTT.

This chain links TRBV9 with TRBJ1-1; 7 bases are shared with TRBD1. The trim removed 2 bases at V and 4 bases at J, leaving 2 bases unmatched. The CDR3 loop spans 13 amino acids. The germline V gene encodes CDR1 SGDLS and CDR2 YYNGEE. Here the CDR3 reads CASSVDRATEAFF. DNA for the CDR3: TGTGCCAGCAGCGTCGACAGGGCCACTGAAGCTTTCTTT.

The V and J genes are TRBV4-2 and TRBJ2-3, with D maybe TRBD2 (6 bases). The germline gives CDR1 LGHNA, CDR2 YNFKEQ. Trimming stripped 0 bases from V and 1 base from J, with 20 bases between. CDR3 length: 19 amino acids. The DNA of the CDR3 is TGTGCCAGCAGCCAAGATCTGGAGACTAGAGGGGCGGGCACAGATACGCAGTATTTT. It specifies CASSQDLETRGAGTDTQYF.

The genes are TRBV18 and TRBJ1-5; tentatively, D is TRBD1 (5 bases). V was pared by 4 bases and J by 2 bases, with 12 bases between. CDR1 KGHSH and CDR2 LQKENI come from the germline V gene. The CDR3 runs to 15 residues. The CDR3 DNA reads TGTGCCAGCTCACAACAGGCGAACCGCAATCAGCCCCAGCATTTT. Residues: CASSQQANRNQPQHF.

The chain employs TRBV7-9 and TRBJ1-2; 9 nucleotides match TRBD1. Germline CDR1 and CDR2: SEHNR and FQNEAQ (reference sequence). Unmatched junction bases numbered 6, after V lost 5 bases and J lost 5 bases. The length of the CDR3 is 14 residues. CDR3 sequence reads: CASSHGDRAYGYTF. In DNA, the CDR3 is TGTGCCAGCAGCCATGGGGACAGGGCATATGGCTACACCTTC.

This chain joins TRBV6-1 and TRBJ1-2, with a tentative D call TRBD1 (6 bases). CDR1 and CDR2 (germline): MNHNS, SASEGT. V lost 4 bases and J lost 6, with 15 bases in between. The CDR3 totals 14 residues. This CDR3 is CASSGGRGSHGYTF. CDR3 bases: TGTGCCAGCAGTGGTGGCAGGGGTAGCCATGGCTACACCTTC.

The chain employs TRBV27 and TRBJ1-2; D gene ambiguous. Germline V lookup: CDR1 MNHEY, CDR2 SMNVEV (reference sequence). The CDR3 spans 14 residues. V was pared by 0 bases and J by 0 bases, with 5 bases between. The CDR3 region is CASSLSPANYGYTF. The CDR3 DNA sequence: TGTGCCAGCAGTTTATCCCCAGCTAACTATGGCTACACCTTC.

This clone was seen a few times. The sample carries other DNA sequences with the same CDR3. The CDR3 loop reads CASSAYTGETQYF. DNA of the CDR3: TGTGCCAGCAGCGCCTATACAGGGGAGACCCAGTACTTC. The chain joins TRBV9 to TRBJ2-5; D possibly corresponds to TRBD1 (6 bases). Trimming stripped 3 bases from V and 5 bases from J, with 11 bases between. The CDR3 has 13 amino acids. The germline gives CDR1 SGDLS, CDR2 YYNGEE.

The chain joins TRBV6-6 to TRBJ2-5; 12 bases line up with TRBD1. The CDR3 extends over 16 amino acids. Germline V lookup: CDR1 MNHNY, CDR2 SVGAGI (reference sequence). With 1 base clipped from V and 2 bases from J, the junction kept 2 bases outside the gene matches. Here the CDR3 reads CASSYWDRGQQETQYF. CDR3 nucleotides: TGTGCCAGCAGTTACTGGGACAGGGGGCAACAAGAGACCCAGTACTTC.

The chain uses TRBV18 and TRBJ1-6; a weak D match, TRBD1 (5 bases). V lost 6 bases to trimming and J lost 9 bases, with 24 bases between them. Germline CDR1 KGHSH, CDR2 LQKENI. The CDR3 has 17 residues. Here the CDR3 reads CASSPTGREPSGSPLHF. The CDR3 DNA reads TGTGCCAGCTCTCCTACAGGAAGGGAACCCTCAGGTTCACCCCTCCACTTT. The full variable domain, its missing parts supplied by reference TRBV18 and TRBJ1-6, is NAGVMQNPRHLVRRRGQEARLRCSPMKGHSHVYWYRQLPEEGLKFMVYLQKENIIDESGMPKERFSAEFPKEGPSILRIQQVVRGDSAAYFCASSPTGREPSGSPLHFGNGTRLTVT.

The chain recombines TRBV4-3 with TRBJ2-1; maybe TRBD2 (5 bases). Germline CDR1 reads LGHNA; CDR2 reads YSLEER. V shed 0 bases and J shed 9 bases, with 9 bases lying between them. This CDR3 is built from 13 residues. CDR3 bases: TGCGCCAGCAGCCAAGACGGCGGAGGTGAGCAGTTCTTC. As protein: CASSQDGGGEQFF.

This sequence joins TRBV5-4 and TRBJ1-2, with 7 positions matching TRBD1. Trimming at V came to 6 bases and at J to 1 base, leaving 15 bases not matched to a gene. The CDR3 loop spans 17 amino acids. Germline CDR1 and CDR2: SGHNT and YYREEE (reference sequence). The CDR3 coding sequence is TGTGCCAGCATACGAGGGGGCTGGGACAGCCTTAACTATGGCTACACCTTC. Encoded protein: CASIRGGWDSLNYGYTF.

V and J are TRBV9 and TRBJ2-7, with D tentatively TRBD1 (7 bases). Between the trimmed V and J ends, which lost 7 bases and 0 bases, there was a span of 17 bases. This CDR3 spans 15 amino acids. Germline V lookup: CDR1 SGDLS, CDR2 YYNGEE. The CDR3 DNA sequence: TGTGCCAGCTCCCCGGAGGGGGCGTCCTCCTACGAGCAGTACTTC. Protein sequence: CASSPEGASSYEQYF.

This clone was counted a few times. The V call is TRBV5-1, the J call TRBJ1-4; 9 nucleotides line up with TRBD1. The CDR3 sequence is 16 residues long. Germline V gene lookup returns CDR1 SGHRS and CDR2 YFSETQ. The V gene end was trimmed by 3 bases and the J gene end by 4 bases; junction bases not matched to a gene: 7. CDR3 amino acids: CASSSGQGIFNEKLFF. In DNA, the CDR3 is TGCGCCAGCAGCTCCGGACAGGGGATCTTTAATGAAAAACTGTTTTTT.

CDR3 sequence: CAINGQGSYEQYF. The CDR3 DNA is TGTGCCATCAACGGACAGGGGTCCTACGAGCAGTACTTC. The chain employs TRBV10-3 and TRBJ2-7; TRBD1 matches 9 bases. Germline V gene lookup returns CDR1 ENHRY and CDR2 SYGVKD. The CDR3 sequence is 13 residues long. Unmatched junction bases numbered 2, after V lost 7 bases and J lost 1 base.

About this clone itself: One end of the junction varies from germline; a read error may be responsible. The chain employs TRBV19 and TRBJ2-1; TRBD2 might be the D (5 bases). The CDR3 length is 12 residues. Germline V gives CDR1 LNHDA, CDR2 SQIVND (reference sequence). For the CDR3, the DNA is TGTGCCAGTAGTATACGGGCATCCGGGATGCTCTTC. Its translation is CASSIRASGMLF.

V and J are TRBV13 and TRBJ1-1; D not certain. This CDR3 region has 15 residues. Germline values: CDR1 PRHDT, CDR2 FYEKMQ (reference sequence). Deletions cut 1 base from V and 0 bases from J, with 9 bases between. The CDR3 is CASSLVGSMNTEAFF. The CDR3 region has the DNA TGTGCCAGCAGCTTAGTTGGCTCCATGAACACTGAAGCTTTCTTT.

This chain connects TRBV7-9 to TRBJ2-5; 8 nucleotides agree with TRBD1. CDR1 is SEHNR, CDR2 FQNEAQ, per germline (reference sequence). The CDR3 runs to 16 residues. V lost 0 bases and J lost 5; bases outside the gene matches: 8. For the CDR3, the DNA is TGTGCCAGCAGCTTAGCAATTGGGACAGGAAGGGAGACCCAGTACTTC. Translated: CASSLAIGTGRETQYF.

This clone has more than one count but fewer than ten. The CDR3 reads CASSLEGTGDGLAFF. DNA of the CDR3: TGCGCCAGCAGCCTAGAAGGGACAGGGGACGGGTTGGCTTTCTTT. The chain employs TRBV5-1 and TRBJ1-1; 10 nucleotides match TRBD1. The CDR3 consists of 15 residues. With V trimmed by 4 bases and J by 11 bases, 14 bases remained unmatched. Germline V CDR1 and CDR2: SGHRS, YFSETQ.

The chain carries TRBV7-3 and TRBJ2-1; TRBD2 is a possible D gene (5 bases). Germline V CDR1 and CDR2: SGHTA, FQGTGA. The V gene lost 5 bases and the J gene lost 0 bases, with 11 bases spanning the gap. This CDR3 region has 15 residues. CDR3 amino acids: CASSRGPSSYNEQFF. DNA of the CDR3: TGTGCCAGCAGCCGGGGTCCGAGCTCCTACAATGAGCAGTTCTTC.

The chain carries TRBV7-3 and TRBJ1-1; D ambiguous. Germline V lookup: CDR1 SGHTA, CDR2 FQGTGA. V gave up 5 bases and J gave up 0 bases, with 7 bases separating them. The CDR3 loop spans 13 amino acids. CDR3 loop: CASSLEMNTEAFF. The DNA of the CDR3 is TGTGCCAGCAGCCTTGAGATGAACACTGAAGCTTTCTTT.